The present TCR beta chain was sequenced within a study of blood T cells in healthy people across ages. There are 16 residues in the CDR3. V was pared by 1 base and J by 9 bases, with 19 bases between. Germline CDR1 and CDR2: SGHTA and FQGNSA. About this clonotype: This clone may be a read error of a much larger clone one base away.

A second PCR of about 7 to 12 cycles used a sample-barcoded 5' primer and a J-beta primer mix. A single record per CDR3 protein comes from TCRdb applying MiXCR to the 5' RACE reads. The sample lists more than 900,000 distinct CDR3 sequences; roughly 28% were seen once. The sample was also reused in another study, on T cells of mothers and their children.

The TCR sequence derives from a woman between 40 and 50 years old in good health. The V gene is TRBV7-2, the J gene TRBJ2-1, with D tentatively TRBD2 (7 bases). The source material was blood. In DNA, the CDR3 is TGTGCCAGCAGCTTAGTCTTCGGGGGGCCAACTGTTGAGCAGTTCTTC. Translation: CASSLVFGGPTVEQFF.